This T cell receptor beta chain was retrieved from a study of shared clonotypes between healthy human individuals. Study-wide points: Non-shared clonotypes had lower generation probabilities than clonotypes shared by all four sorted-subset donors.

The CDR3 is 15 amino acids. Germline values: CDR1 SGDLS, CDR2 YYNGEE. Trimming stripped 3 bases from V and 10 bases from J, with 20 bases between. Points on this clone: Its target is unknown.

Methods used by the authors: As immunoSEQ supplied junction-only sequences (without quality scores), filtering differed. Clones were read by immunoSEQ multiplex PCR, and TCRdb kept only the in-frame ones, dropping some. V and J calls and clone size are those listed in that table; D and trimming were worked out from the DNA. The data show about 700,000 clones, around 67% seen once. Specimen: memory CD4+ T cells sorted from blood. Subset specified: CD45RA-negative fraction. This TCR was sampled from a woman aged 30 to 39 in good health. The chain joins TRBV9 to TRBJ2-1, with D perhaps matching TRBD1 (5 bases). CDR3 in DNA: TGTGCCAGCAGCGCCTACAAGGGGTCAATGGTCGAGCAGTTCTTC. Encoded protein: CASSAYKGSMVEQFF. The full variable domain, completed using reference TRBV9 and TRBJ2-1, is DSGVTQTPKHLITATGQRVTLRCSPRSGDLSVYWYQQSLDQGLQFLIQYYNGEERAKGNILERFSAQQFPDLHSELNLSSLELGDSALYFCASSAYKGSMVEQFFGPGTRLTVL.